Listed here is a single T cell receptor beta chain. This entry is derived from a study of OX40 agonist ivuxolimab in advanced cancers. The V end lost 1 base, the J end lost 5 bases, and 10 bases lay between the germline ends. The CDR3 has 13 amino acids. Germline V gives CDR1 SGHRS, CDR2 YFSETQ. Clones were read by immunoSEQ multiplex PCR, and TCRdb kept only the in-frame ones, dropping some. The data show about 68,000 clones, with 80% to 85% seen just once and around 9.9% held by the top ten. This clonotype was sampled from an adult with an advanced solid tumor such as melanoma, head and neck, liver or kidney cancer. V is TRBV5-1 and J is TRBJ2-7, with D tentatively TRBD1 (7 bases). The sample was CD4+ or CD8+ T cells sorted from blood, taken in a trial of the OX40 agonist ivuxolimab. Written as DNA, the CDR3 is TGCGCCAGCAGCTTGCAGGGGGGAGACGAGCAGTACTTC. This sequence encodes CASSLQGGDEQYF.